This T cell receptor (beta chain) was captured in a study of human T cells and chemical hapten exposure (dated by TCRdb to the early 2020s). Broadly, across the study: Libraries were combined into a pool for sequencing, and differences in TCR yield between samples came mainly from small differences in library volumes within the pool. This study followed changes in the peripheral blood TCR repertoire in vivo during primary and secondary sensitization of alopecia patients to the hapten diphenylcyclopropenone (DPC). From each blood RNA sample, both TCR alpha and TCR beta chains were sequenced. Broad study findings and their caveats: No change with DPC sensitization was found in the number of TCRs above 1 in 1000 frequency, and no evidence of global repertoire structure alterations was found. After repeated subsampling, the strength of the expansion versus patch-test correlation and the threshold at which it became significant changed.

Taken from the germline V gene, the CDR1 and CDR2 loops are MNHEY and SVGEGT. V is reduced by 6 bases and J by 4 bases, leaving a spacing of 9 bases between them. The cysteine opens and the phenylalanine closes a CDR3 of 12 amino acids. Solely the CDR3 DNA is kept, with 36 bases framed from the first base. Total RNA was isolated from unfractionated whole blood collected in Tempus Blood RNA tubes. As TCR sequencing controls, 4 or 5 healthy volunteers were used, with blood taken at day 0, 2 weeks and 6 weeks. The library was generated by 5' RACE. For sequencing, an Illumina MiSeq was employed. Library preparation attached unique molecular identifiers to individual cDNA molecules for quantitative, reproducible TCR counting. The authors processed their data as follows. The median number of TCRs per sample was over 85,000, ranging from roughly 20,000 to 700,000. V, J and CDR3 annotation of the TCR reads was carried out using the Decombinator software suite. For PS versus PT1 abundance plots, all samples were subsampled to the same number of TCRs (28,000). Expanded TCRs were defined as absent before sensitization and observed at least eight times at the 2-week time point. TCRdb passed the public sequencing reads through fastp at Q25 and MiXCR, retaining productive beta sequences. CDR3 protein duplicates are merged, each entry listing the most common genes and DNA. The V and J calls follow TCRdb's processing rather than the paper's. The sample has about 81,000 distinct CDR3 sequences on record, about 15% of them singletons. The ten largest clones capture about 6.8% of the sample.

This clonotype was seen a few times. Its specific antigen is unknown. One base away there is no much larger clone; base qualities are not given. The rearrangement joined TRBV6-2 or TRBV6-3 to TRBJ1-2, with no confident D gene call. This clonotype originated in a female donor in good health. The CDR3: CASRPQGYGYTF. The base sequence is TGTGCCAGCAGGCCCCAAGGCTATGGCTACACCTTC.